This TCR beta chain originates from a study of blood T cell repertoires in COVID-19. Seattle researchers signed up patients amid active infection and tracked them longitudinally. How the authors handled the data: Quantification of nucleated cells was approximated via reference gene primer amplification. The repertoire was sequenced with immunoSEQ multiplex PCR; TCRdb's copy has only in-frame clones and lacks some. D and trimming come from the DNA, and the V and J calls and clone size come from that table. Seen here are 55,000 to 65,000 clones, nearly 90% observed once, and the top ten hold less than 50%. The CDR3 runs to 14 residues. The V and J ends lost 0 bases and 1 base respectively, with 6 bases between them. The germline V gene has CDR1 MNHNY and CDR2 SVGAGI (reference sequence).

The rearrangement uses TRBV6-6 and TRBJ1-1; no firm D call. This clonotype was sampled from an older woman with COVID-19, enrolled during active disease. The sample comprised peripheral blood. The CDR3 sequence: CASSYSDKNTEAFF. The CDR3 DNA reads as TGTGCCAGCAGTTACTCCGACAAGAACACTGAAGCTTTCTTT.